The 31 T cell receptor beta chains in this list originate from one sample, sequenced in a study of control samples from healthy donors and cancer patients. Clones were read by immunoSEQ multiplex PCR, and TCRdb kept only the in-frame ones, dropping some. The sample includes roughly 84,000 clones, around 89% of them seen just once. Sequencing used blood. Receptors originate from a man between 50 and 59 years old in good health.

This chain links TRBV23-1 with TRBJ2-2; a weak D match, TRBD1 (6 bases). TRBV23-1 carries the ORF label, with uncertain function. Between the trimmed V and J ends, which lost 3 bases and 0 bases, there was a span of 14 bases. CDR3 length: 17 residues. CDR3 protein: CASSHSNRASNTGELFF. Written as DNA, the CDR3 is TGCGCCAGCAGTCATTCAAACAGGGCTTCGAACACCGGGGAGCTGTTTTTT.

The chain's CDR3 is CASSQGGKQWGEYASAKNIQYF. The CDR3 nucleotides read TGTGCCAGCAGCCAAGGGGGTAAGCAGTGGGGAGAATATGCGTCTGCCAAAAACATTCAGTACTTC. This rearrangement joins TRBV16 to TRBJ2-4, with D perhaps assigned TRBD1 or TRBD2 (5 bases each). Germline CDR1 KGHSY, CDR2 FQNENV. This CDR3 spans 22 amino acids. The V end lost 2 bases, the J end lost 1 base, and 30 bases lay between the germline ends.

The chain joins TRBV9 to TRBJ1-1; D perhaps matches TRBD1 (6 bases). CDR3 length: 17 residues. The germline V gene has CDR1 SGDLS and CDR2 YYNGEE. With 2 bases removed from V and 3 bases from J, the gap between germline ends came to 20 bases. The CDR3 protein is CASSVRPGGIEYTEAFF. In DNA form, the CDR3 reads TGTGCCAGCAGCGTGAGACCCGGGGGCATTGAGTACACTGAAGCTTTCTTT.

The chain combines TRBV3-1 (or the pseudogene TRBV3-2) with TRBJ2-2, with TRBD2 as a possible D gene (5 bases). The CDR3 sequence is 14 residues long. Germline V CDR1 and CDR2: LGHDT, YNNKEL (reference sequence). Trimming left V 1 base short and J 7 bases short, with 10 bases between. In DNA form, the CDR3 reads TGTGCCAGCAGCCAAGCCCAGAGGGTCGGGGAGCTGTTTTTT. Translated: CASSQAQRVGELFF.

CDR3 protein: CASSPPQGREPQHF. As DNA, the CDR3 is TGTGCCAGCAGCCCCCCGCAGGGGCGGGAGCCCCAGCATTTT. This chain links TRBV6-2 or TRBV6-3 with TRBJ1-5; maybe TRBD1 (6 bases). V was cut by 6 bases and J by 8 bases, with 17 bases left in between. The CDR3 is 14 amino acids. CDR1 and CDR2 (germline): MNHEY, SVGEGT.

The rearrangement links TRBV6-5 to TRBJ1-2, with 8 bases fitting TRBD1. CDR1 MNHEY and CDR2 SVGAGI come from the germline V gene. This CDR3 comprises 14 residues. J was trimmed by 3 bases and V by 2 bases; bases with no gene match: 2. This CDR3 reads CASSYLRGHYGYTF. The CDR3 region has the DNA TGTGCCAGCAGTTACCTCAGGGGGCACTATGGCTACACCTTC.

This sequence joins TRBV6-2 or TRBV6-3 and TRBJ1-2; D ambiguous. Trimming stripped 0 bases from V and 4 bases from J, with 9 bases between. The length of the CDR3 is 14 residues. CDR1 and CDR2 from the germline V gene are MNHEY and SVGEGT. As DNA, the CDR3 is TGTGCCAGCAGTTACTCGGAGTTGATCTATGGCTACACCTTC. It specifies CASSYSELIYGYTF.

The CDR3, as DNA: TGTGCCAGCAGCCAAGATTTAGGGGGCGCCGGGGGCTACACCTTC. It specifies CASSQDLGGAGGYTF. The chain links TRBV3-1 (or the pseudogene TRBV3-2) to TRBJ1-2; 7 bases are a match to TRBD1. V trimming: 0 bases; J trimming: 8 bases; junction bases outside the gene matches: 9. Germline V gene lookup returns CDR1 LGHDT and CDR2 YNNKEL (reference sequence). The CDR3 is made up of 15 amino acids.

The rearrangement links TRBV21-1 to TRBJ1-4; the table's D call, TRBD1, has no DNA check behind it. TRBV21-1 is a pseudogene locus. This CDR3 contains 18 residues. The CDR3 coding sequence is TGTGCCAGCAGCAAAGGATCCCCGACAGGGTCGATTGTGGAAAAACTGTTTTTT. The encoded protein is CASSKGSPTGSIVEKLFF.

The chain joins TRBV3-1 (or the pseudogene TRBV3-2) to TRBJ1-3; D possibly corresponds to TRBD1 (5 bases). The germline gives CDR1 LGHDT, CDR2 YNNKEL (reference sequence). V shed 4 bases and J shed 0 bases, with 10 bases lying between them. The length of the CDR3 is 15 residues. CDR3 nucleotides: TGTGCCAGCAGCCCTTCTGGGGGCTCTGGAAACACCATATATTTT. This sequence encodes CASSPSGGSGNTIYF.

This clone was recorded only once. The gene calls are TRBV2 and TRBJ1-5; D might be TRBD1 (5 bases). The CDR3 is 14 residues long. Germline lookup yields CDR1 SNHLY and CDR2 FYNNEI. V dropped 4 bases and J dropped 0 bases, with 7 bases sitting between them. The DNA of the CDR3 is TGTGCCAGCAGTGCAGGGTTTAGCAATCAGCCCCAGCATTTT. This sequence encodes CASSAGFSNQPQHF.

The chain links TRBV5-4 to TRBJ2-3; 8 bases agree with TRBD2. Per germline, CDR1 SGHNT and CDR2 YYREEE (reference sequence). There are 17 residues in the CDR3. J lost 2 bases, V lost 4 bases, and 12 bases had no gene match. CDR3 sequence: CASSPPGSGGITDTQYF. CDR3 coding DNA: TGTGCCAGCAGCCCCCCCGGGAGCGGGGGAATCACAGATACGCAGTATTTT.

The chain links TRBV5-1 to TRBJ1-4; perhaps TRBD1 as D (6 bases). Per the germline V gene, CDR1 is SGHRS and CDR2 is YFSETQ. Trimming took off 4 bases at V and 6 bases at J, with 16 bases between the two ends. CDR3 length equals 15 residues. The CDR3 sequence: CASSIPTGADEKLFF. The CDR3 DNA is TGCGCCAGCAGCATCCCGACGGGGGCGGATGAAAAACTGTTTTTT.

The V and J genes are TRBV5-4 and TRBJ2-1; 10 bases align to TRBD2. Germline V gives CDR1 SGHNT, CDR2 YYREEE (reference sequence). CDR3 length equals 18 residues. V was pared by 0 bases and J by 7 bases, with 13 bases of the junction left unmatched. CDR3 in DNA: TGTGCCAGCAGCTTGGGTATTCCTAGCGGGGGTAGTAGGAATGAGCAGTTCTTC. Its protein product is CASSLGIPSGGSRNEQFF.

This rearrangement joins TRBV7-2 to TRBJ1-2; D ambiguous. This CDR3 comprises 13 residues. Trimming pared 7 bases from V and 8 bases from J, leaving 17 bases between. CDR1 and CDR2 (germline): SGHTA, FQGNSA. CDR3 amino acids: CASTLGPREGYTF. The CDR3 bases are TGTGCCAGCACCCTCGGCCCGCGGGAGGGCTACACCTTC. The whole variable domain, remainder taken from reference TRBV7-2 and TRBJ1-2, is GAGVSQSPSNKVTEKGKDVELRCDPISGHTALYWYRQSLGQGLEFLIYFQGNSAPDKSGLPSDRFSAERTGGSVSTLTIQRTQQEDSAVYLCASTLGPREGYTFGSGTRLTVV.

The chain joins TRBV24-1 to TRBJ1-5; TRBD1 matches at 10 bases. Germline V CDR1 and CDR2: KGHDR, SFDVKD. The length of the CDR3 is 14 residues. The ends lost 12 bases at V and 4 bases at J; junction bases unmatched: 8. CDR3 sequence reads: CASQGQGFNQPQHF. The CDR3 DNA is TGTGCCTCCCAGGGACAGGGGTTTAATCAGCCCCAGCATTTT.

This clone has only one observation. J is TRBJ2-1 and V is TRBV7-8; D might be TRBD2 (5 bases). Trimming removed 5 bases from V and 3 bases from J, with 11 bases in between. The length of the CDR3 is 14 residues. CDR1 and CDR2 (germline): SGHVS, FQNEAQ. The CDR3 loop reads CASSETEVYNEQFF. CDR3 bases: TGTGCCAGCAGCGAAACGGAGGTCTACAATGAGCAGTTCTTC.

The chain combines TRBV7-6 with TRBJ2-6; D is undetermined. Germline loops: CDR1 SGHVS, CDR2 FNYEAQ. This CDR3 spans 17 amino acids. The V end was cut by 5 bases, the J end by 0 bases, with 14 bases between. The CDR3 loop is CASSDAYKFSGANVLTF. CDR3 DNA: TGTGCCAGCAGCGACGCTTACAAGTTCTCTGGGGCCAACGTCCTGACTTTC.

The chain carries TRBV11-3 and TRBJ2-7; 10 bases fit TRBD2. This CDR3 has 17 residues. The V segment lost 2 bases and the J segment 9 bases; nucleotides outside the gene matches: 16. CDR1 and CDR2 (germline): SGHNT, YENEEA. CDR3: CASSLRTAKRGGYGQYF. The DNA for the CDR3 is TGTGCCAGCAGCTTAAGAACGGCGAAGCGGGGGGGTTATGGGCAGTACTTC.

The V and J genes are TRBV11-2 and TRBJ2-5; TRBD2 matches at 9 bases. CDR1 SGHAT and CDR2 FQNNGV come from the germline V gene. The V segment lost 5 bases and the J segment 1 base; nucleotides outside the gene matches: 11. This CDR3 is 17 amino acids long. The CDR3 coding sequence is TGTGCCAGCAGCCCCAGGGGAAGCGGGGGGCCCCAAGAGACCCAGTACTTC. Translation gives CASSPRGSGGPQETQYF.

The V call is TRBV9, the J call TRBJ1-4; weak D call: TRBD1 (5 bases). Germline loops: CDR1 SGDLS, CDR2 YYNGEE. The V gene lost 0 bases and the J gene lost 14 bases, with 14 bases spanning the gap. This CDR3 has 13 amino acids. The CDR3 DNA reads TGTGCCAGCAGCGTAGCTCCAGGACAACCCCTGTTTTTT. Amino acids: CASSVAPGQPLFF.

The rearrangement joins TRBV5-1 to TRBJ2-7; D gene uncertain. The germline V gene has CDR1 SGHRS and CDR2 YFSETQ. The ends were cut back, 4 bases at V and 3 bases at J, with 8 bases in the middle. CDR3 length: 12 residues. CDR3 DNA sequence: TGCGCCAGCAGCCGGTACGGCTACGAGCAGTACTTC. Translating gives CASSRYGYEQYF.

The chain uses TRBV25-1 and TRBJ2-7; tentative D call: TRBD2 (5 bases). The length of the CDR3 is 13 residues. Germline CDR1 MGHDK, CDR2 SYGVNS. Between the trimmed V and J ends, which lost 8 bases and 4 bases, there was a span of 15 bases. DNA for the CDR3: TGTGCCAGCGGGTCGGGGAATAGGTACGAGCAGTACTTC. This encodes CASGSGNRYEQYF.

The rearrangement links TRBV20-1 to TRBJ1-2, with D unresolved. In germline, CDR1 is DFQATT, CDR2 SNEGSKA (reference sequence). Trimming took off 1 base at V and 5 bases at J, with 5 bases between the two ends. The CDR3 covers 11 residues. CDR3 nucleotide sequence: TGCAGTGCTAGAGTAGGGTATGGCTACACCTTC. As protein: CSARVGYGYTF.

This rearrangement joins TRBV29-1 to TRBJ1-1; D remains ambiguous. Germline V gives CDR1 SQVTM, CDR2 ANQGSEA. Trimming pared 7 bases from V and 1 base from J, leaving 13 bases between. The CDR3 spans 13 residues. The DNA of the CDR3 is TGCAGCGGCCAAGGGCACCCGAACACTGAAGCTTTCTTT. Protein: CSGQGHPNTEAFF.

This chain connects TRBV7-9 to TRBJ1-6; D unresolved. V dropped 5 bases and J dropped 9 bases, with 8 bases sitting between them. CDR3 length: 12 residues. Germline values: CDR1 SEHNR, CDR2 FQNEAQ (reference sequence). The CDR3 sequence is CASSRMGSPLHF. As DNA, the CDR3 is TGTGCCAGCAGCCGAATGGGTTCACCCCTCCACTTT.

The chain is built from TRBV9 and TRBJ2-5; 8 nucleotides align to TRBD2. CDR1 is SGDLS and CDR2 is YYNGEE in the germline V gene. The CDR3 loop spans 15 amino acids. The V and J ends lost 3 bases and 4 bases, in that order; junction bases with no gene match: 8. This CDR3 reads CASSAGGGLGETQYF. The CDR3 DNA sequence: TGTGCCAGCAGCGCGGGAGGGGGGCTCGGAGAGACCCAGTACTTC.

In DNA form, the CDR3 reads TGCGCCAGCAGCCAAGATGCAGGGGGGAGGGGTAATGAGCAGTTCTTC. This codes for CASSQDAGGRGNEQFF. The genes are TRBV4-3 and TRBJ2-1, with D perhaps assigned TRBD1 or TRBD2 (7 bases each). The V gene's germline CDR1 is LGHNA and CDR2 YSLEER. The germline V and J ends were trimmed by 0 bases and 7 bases, with 16 bases remaining between them. This CDR3 region has 16 residues.

V and J are TRBV7-8 and TRBJ2-1; TRBD2 matches 9 bases. The CDR3 contains 18 residues. With V trimmed by 7 bases and J by 8 bases, 21 bases remained unmatched. Germline V gene data show CDR1 as SGHVS and CDR2 as FQNEAQ. CDR3 bases: TGTGCCAGCACCAAAATGCCTCTCGCGCGGGGGGGCAGGGATGAGCAGTTCTTC. Translating gives CASTKMPLARGGRDEQFF.

CDR3 region: CASSTQTSYTGELFF. DNA of the CDR3: TGTGCCAGTAGTACGCAGACTAGTTACACCGGGGAGCTGTTTTTT. The rearrangement joins TRBV19 to TRBJ2-2, with D possibly matching TRBD2 (6 bases). Trimming stripped 4 bases from V and 3 bases from J, with 12 bases between. The CDR3 has 15 residues. Germline-derived CDR1 and CDR2 are LNHDA and SQIVND (reference sequence). The full variable domain, its missing parts supplied by reference TRBV19 and TRBJ2-2, is DGGITQSPKYLFRKEGQNVTLSCEQNLNHDAMYWYRQDPGQGLRLIYYSQIVNDFQKGDIAEGYSVSREKKESFPLTVTSAQKNPTAFYLCASSTQTSYTGELFFGEGSRLTVL.

The rearrangement joins TRBV5-1 to TRBJ2-5; 9 bases map to TRBD2. Trimming removed 0 bases from V and 5 bases from J; junction bases left unmatched: 5. The CDR3 is 15 amino acids. Germline V gives CDR1 SGHRS, CDR2 YFSETQ. The CDR3 DNA is TGCGCCAGCAGCTTGGTAGGGACTAGCCTGGAGACCCAGTACTTC. Translating gives CASSLVGTSLETQYF.